Presented here are 15 T cell receptor beta chains from one specimen sequenced in a study of identical twins (dated by TCRdb to the mid-2010s). The library was built by means of 5' RACE. The instrument was an Illumina HiSeq 2000. In-frame beta chains were kept once TCRdb had trimmed the public reads at Q25 with fastp and called clones with MiXCR. All rows with the same CDR3 protein become a single entry with the most common DNA and genes. The sample yields hundreds of thousands of distinct CDR3 sequences; roughly 9% were counted once. Jointly, the top ten make up around 7.1% of the sample. These records were also assigned to another study, of yellow fever vaccine responses in identical twins.

What was sequenced was CD8+ T cells sorted from blood. The source of these receptors is a woman aged 18-35 years in good health.

This clonotype was observed many times. The chain uses TRBV11-2 and TRBJ2-5, with D perhaps TRBD1 (6 bases). The V end was cut by 5 bases, the J end by 5 bases, with 21 bases between. CDR1 and CDR2 (germline): SGHAT, FQNNGV. The length of the CDR3 is 16 residues. CDR3 region: CASSPTGTPHAETQYF. CDR3 in DNA: TGTGCCAGCAGCCCAACTGGGACACCCCACGCGGAGACCCAGTACTTC.

This clonotype was observed at least ten times. V and J are TRBV6-5 and TRBJ2-5; 8 bases match TRBD1. The CDR3 loop spans 15 amino acids. The germline V gene encodes CDR1 MNHEY and CDR2 SVGAGI. The junction had 8 bases not matched to a gene; V was cut back by 4 bases and J by 4 bases. CDR3: CASSSGTGIRETQYF. CDR3 sequence (DNA): TGTGCCAGCAGTTCCGGGACAGGAATTCGAGAGACCCAGTACTTC.

This clonotype was observed a handful of times. The V call is TRBV3-1, the J call TRBJ2-6; D uncertain. V was clipped by 1 base and J by 0 bases, with 13 bases between them. Looked up from germline, CDR1 is LGHDT and CDR2 is YNNKEL (reference sequence). This CDR3 comprises 18 residues. CDR3 in amino acids: CASSQVTDPGSGANVLTF. The CDR3 bases are TGTGCCAGCAGCCAAGTGACTGACCCTGGCTCTGGGGCCAACGTCCTGACTTTC.

This clonotype was seen repeatedly, ten times or more. The chain recombines TRBV12-3 or TRBV12-4 with TRBJ2-6; D not resolved. Trimming cost V 10 bases and J 1 base, with 5 bases left between them. The CDR3 is 12 residues long. DNA of the CDR3: TGTGCCATCGATTCTGGGGCCAACGTCCTGACTTTC. It is translated as CAIDSGANVLTF.

The rearrangement joins TRBV25-1 to TRBJ2-5; either TRBD1 or TRBD2 may supply D (6 bases each). The CDR3 totals 14 residues. Between the trimmed V and J ends, which lost 6 bases and 3 bases, there was a span of 14 bases. The germline gives CDR1 MGHDK, CDR2 SYGVNS. The CDR3 reads CASSPPGAEETQYF. CDR3 DNA: TGTGCCAGCAGCCCCCCGGGGGCAGAAGAGACCCAGTACTTC.

V usage is TRBV7-9 and J usage is TRBJ1-1; 9 nucleotides match TRBD1. Unmatched junction bases numbered 7, after V lost 4 bases and J lost 4 bases. CDR1 and CDR2 (germline): SEHNR, FQNEAQ (reference sequence). The CDR3 extends over 15 amino acids. DNA of the CDR3: TGTGCCAGCAGCTCGGGGACAGGGATGGCCACTGAAGCTTTCTTT. Translation: CASSSGTGMATEAFF.

This clonotype has only a few counts. The rearrangement links TRBV28 to TRBJ2-7; perhaps D is TRBD1 or TRBD2 (6 bases each). V lost 7 bases, J lost 4 bases, and 14 bases lay in between. CDR1 and CDR2 (germline): MDHEN, SYDVKM. The CDR3 is 13 amino acids. The CDR3 loop is CASKGGTPYEQYF. CDR3 nucleotides: TGTGCCAGCAAGGGCGGGACACCTTACGAGCAGTACTTC.

About this clonotype itself: Given a much more abundant clone one base away, this may be a read error. This chain links TRBV27 with TRBJ2-2; D is tentatively TRBD1 or TRBD2 (6 bases each). Trimming pared 8 bases from V and 5 bases from J, leaving 18 bases between. Germline lookup yields CDR1 MNHEY and CDR2 SMNVEV (reference sequence). This CDR3 has 15 residues. CDR3 in amino acids: CASGTWRTGTGELFF. CDR3 nucleotides: TGTGCCAGCGGGACTTGGCGAACAGGGACCGGGGAGCTGTTTTTT.

This clonotype has at least ten counts. The chain couples TRBV20-1 to TRBJ1-6; TRBD1 is a possible D gene (5 bases). The V end lost 5 bases, the J end lost 0 bases, and 14 bases lay between the germline ends. From germline, CDR1 is DFQATT and CDR2 SNEGSKA (reference sequence). CDR3 length: 16 amino acids. In DNA, the CDR3 is TGCAGTGCTCGGGACTTCCAGAGCTCCTATAATTCACCCCTCCACTTT. It specifies CSARDFQSSYNSPLHF.

The V call is TRBV6-5, the J call TRBJ2-5; 9 bases are shared with TRBD2. From germline, CDR1 is MNHEY and CDR2 SVGAGI. CDR3 length equals 17 residues. J was trimmed by 2 bases and V by 4 bases; bases with no gene match: 11. The CDR3 DNA follows: TGTGCCAGCAGTTTTCAACTAGCGGGCAACCTACAAGAGACCCAGTACTTC. Translation: CASSFQLAGNLQETQYF.

This clonotype showed up just a few times. The rearrangement links TRBV19 to TRBJ1-4; D is unclear. The CDR3 contains 14 residues. The germline CDR1 and CDR2 sequences are LNHDA and SQIVND (reference sequence). V was trimmed by 7 bases and J by 3 bases, leaving 12 bases between them. CDR3 protein: CASTSWAANEKLFF. The CDR3 DNA sequence: TGTGCCAGTACTTCCTGGGCGGCTAATGAAAAACTGTTTTTT.

The genes are TRBV4-2 and TRBJ2-3, with TRBD2 identical over 7 bases. Germline trimming cut 3 bases from V and 4 bases from J; bases unmatched to any gene: 19. CDR3 length: 19 residues. From germline, CDR1 is LGHNA and CDR2 YNFKEQ. The CDR3 DNA reads as TGTGCCAGCAGCCATGCCCCATCAGCTAGCGGTCAAGGCGCAGATACGCAGTATTTT. The encoded protein is CASSHAPSASGQGADTQYF.

This clonotype came up a few times. This rearrangement joins TRBV7-9 to TRBJ1-1; no clear D gene. Germline V gene lookup returns CDR1 SEHNR and CDR2 FQNEAQ (reference sequence). Trimming shortened V by 11 bases and J by 1 base, and 14 bases separated the two germline ends. The length of the CDR3 is 13 residues. The CDR3 DNA reads TGTGCCGCTTGGAGGGTCGGGAACACTGAAGCTTTCTTT. It translates to CAAWRVGNTEAFF.

This clonotype was observed a few times. The V and J genes are TRBV5-1 and TRBJ1-2; TRBD1 aligns across 7 bases. Germline V gene sequence: CDR1 SGHRS, CDR2 YFSETQ. The CDR3 consists of 16 residues. The junction had 6 bases not matched to a gene; V was cut back by 1 base and J by 0 bases. The DNA of the CDR3 is TGCGCCAGCAGCTTGACCGGGACAGTAACTAACTATGGCTACACCTTC. Residues: CASSLTGTVTNYGYTF.

The genes are TRBV5-5 and TRBJ2-3, with D hard to call. The CDR3 is made up of 14 amino acids. Germline-derived CDR1 and CDR2 are SGHKS and YYEKEE (reference sequence). Trimming shortened V by 4 bases and J by 2 bases, and 11 bases separated the two germline ends. The CDR3, as DNA: TGTGCCAGCAGCCCCGATTCATTCACAGATACGCAGTATTTT. Its protein product is CASSPDSFTDTQYF.